This is a list of T cell receptor beta chains from one sample in a study of T cell changes during pregnancy in multiple sclerosis. TCRdb keeps only in-frame clones here, not all; method: immunoSEQ multiplex PCR. The table lists roughly 100,000 clones, around 91% of them singletons. This sample comprised peripheral blood, obtained after pregnancy. The receptors come from a female donor with multiple sclerosis, enrolled in a pregnancy study. Each CDR3 is given with its conserved first and last residue. The D gene is left open where the match is weak. Clone size appears in some rows only: once, few, many, or a class for an expanded clone.

J: TRBJ2-7; D: .; size: .; V: TRBV4-1; DNA: TGCGCCAGCAGCCATGGCATCTCCTACGAGCAGTACTTC; CDR3: CASSHGISYEQYF
J: TRBJ2-2; D: .; size: .; V: TRBV5-8; DNA: TGTGCCAGCAGCTCAGGGTTTGTGGACACCGGGGAGCTGTTTTTT; CDR3: CASSSGFVDTGELFF
J: TRBJ2-7; D: TRBD1; size: .; V: TRBV19; DNA: TGTGCCAGTAGTATCCGACAGGGGGCCTACGAGCAGTACTTC; CDR3: CASSIRQGAYEQYF
J: TRBJ2-7; D: .; size: .; V: TRBV6-5; DNA: TGTGCCAGCAGTAAGAGGGACACAGCCTACGAGCAGTACTTC; CDR3: CASSKRDTAYEQYF
J: TRBJ1-6; D: .; size: .; V: TRBV2; DNA: TGTGCCAGCACTAGAGGCGGGAAAAATTCACCCCTCCACTTT; CDR3: CASTRGGKNSPLHF
J: TRBJ2-7; D: TRBD2; size: .; V: TRBV11-2; DNA: TGTGCCAGCAGCTCAGCCGGGACTAGCGGGAGCTACGAGCAGTACTTC; CDR3: CASSSAGTSGSYEQYF
J: TRBJ1-5; D: .; size: few; V: TRBV9; DNA: TGTGCCAGCAGCGTATCCTGGGGGGAGCGGCCCCAGCATTTT; CDR3: CASSVSWGERPQHF
J: TRBJ2-2; D: TRBD2; size: .; V: TRBV11-3; DNA: TGTGCCAGCAGCTTCGGGTTCCAGCGGGGGGCCGGGGAGCTGTTTTTT; CDR3: CASSFGFQRGAGELFF
J: TRBJ1-3; D: .; size: once; V: TRBV19; DNA: TGTGCCAGTAGTGCCTCCTGGGTCCGGGAAGGAAACACCATATATTTT; CDR3: CASSASWVREGNTIYF
J: TRBJ2-1; D: TRBD1; size: .; V: TRBV11-3; DNA: TGTGCCAGCAGTTCCCGACAGGGGAACGATGAGCAGTTCTTC; CDR3: CASSSRQGNDEQFF
J: TRBJ1-2; D: TRBD1; size: .; V: TRBV28; DNA: TGTGCCAGCAGTTTATCATACGACAGGGGGTATCTGGGCTACACCTTC; CDR3: CASSLSYDRGYLGYTF
J: TRBJ1-5; D: TRBD1; size: .; V: TRBV12-5; DNA: TGTGCTAGTGGGACAGGGGTAGTTAAGTCCCAGCATTTT; CDR3: CASGTGVVKSQHF
J: TRBJ2-7; D: TRBD2; size: .; V: TRBV5-1; DNA: TGCGCCAGCAGGACTAGCGGCTCCTACGAGCAGTACTTC; CDR3: CASRTSGSYEQYF
J: TRBJ1-1; D: .; size: .; V: TRBV11-1; DNA: TGTGCCAGCAGCCCCCACAGGTGGACTATGAACACTGAAGCTTTCTTT; CDR3: CASSPHRWTMNTEAFF
J: TRBJ1-1; D: .; size: .; V: TRBV5-1; DNA: TGCGCCAGCAGCTTGTCAGGGGAGCGGAACACTGAAGCTTTCTTT; CDR3: CASSLSGERNTEAFF
J: TRBJ1-2; D: .; size: .; V: TRBV2; DNA: TGTGCCAGCAGTGAAGCGCTGGGGGGAGGCTACACCTTC; CDR3: CASSEALGGGYTF
J: TRBJ2-7; D: TRBD2; size: .; V: TRBV7-3; DNA: TGTGCCAGCAGCCCCGGGACTAGCGGAGGAGGGCAGTACTTC; CDR3: CASSPGTSGGGQYF
J: TRBJ2-5; D: TRBD2; size: .; V: TRBV9; DNA: TGTGCCAGCAGCCCCGGGACTAGCGGGAGGCGGGAGACCCAGTACTTC; CDR3: CASSPGTSGRRETQYF
J: TRBJ2-1; D: .; size: .; V: TRBV28; DNA: TGTGCCAGCAGCCCAGACTATTGGGGCTACAATGAGCAGTTCTTC; CDR3: CASSPDYWGYNEQFF
J: TRBJ1-4; D: .; size: .; V: TRBV7-9; DNA: TGTGCCAGCAGCTTAGACCACGTCGGTACAGGAAGGGAAAAACTGTTTTTT; CDR3: CASSLDHVGTGREKLFF
J: TRBJ1-6; D: .; size: .; V: TRBV6-1; DNA: TGTGCCAGCAGTTCTGCCTATAATTCACCCCTCCACTTT; CDR3: CASSSAYNSPLHF
J: TRBJ2-3; D: TRBD2; size: .; V: TRBV7-8; DNA: TGTGCCAGCAGCCTGGGGCCCAGCGGGAGGGTGGATACGCAGTATTTT; CDR3: CASSLGPSGRVDTQYF